These 2 T cell receptor beta chains share one sample of origin, sequenced in a study of response to subunit inactivated influenza vaccine. TCRdb itself ran the RT-PCR reads through MiXCR, one entry per CDR3 protein. The repertoire holds around 750,000 distinct CDR3 sequences, with around 20% as singletons. The sequencing here drew on PBMCs from blood, taken 5 to 6 days after vaccination. These receptors were obtained from a man aged 45-60 years who received an inactivated influenza vaccine.

This clonotype was picked up a small number of times. The chain employs TRBV7-9 and TRBJ2-3; D ambiguous. CDR1 and CDR2 from the germline V gene are SEHNR and FQNEAQ (reference sequence). The length of the CDR3 is 12 residues. The V gene lost 7 bases and the J gene lost 6 bases, with 11 bases spanning the gap. The CDR3 loop reads CASTRAEDTQYF. In DNA, the CDR3 is TGTGCCAGCACCCGAGCCGAGGATACGCAGTATTTT.

The gene calls are TRBV20-1 and TRBJ2-2; 8 nucleotides match TRBD1. Germline values: CDR1 DFQATT, CDR2 SNEGSKA (reference sequence). Germline trimming cut 2 bases from V and 6 bases from J; bases unmatched to any gene: 11. The CDR3 runs 16 residues. The CDR3 protein is CSARSGQGATAGELFF. For the CDR3, the DNA is TGCAGTGCTAGATCGGGGCAGGGGGCGACAGCCGGGGAGCTGTTTTTT.